The TCR beta chain under discussion was sequenced for a study of blood T cell repertoires in COVID-19. Per the germline V gene, CDR1 is SGHKS and CDR2 is YYEKEE (reference sequence). The V gene lost 2 bases and the J gene lost 4 bases, with 11 bases spanning the gap. The CDR3 contains 14 residues. This table comes from immunoSEQ multiplex PCR, and its TCRdb copy is limited to in-frame clones, with some not included. The sample yields over 60,000 clones, around 86% seen once. This chain joins TRBV5-5 and TRBJ2-3; D remains unclear. The TCR comes from a man between 65 and 79 years old with active or convalescent COVID-19. The specimen was peripheral blood. CDR3 nucleotide sequence: TGTGCCAGCAGCTTCCGTACCCGCGCAGATACGCAGTATTTT. Encoded protein: CASSFRTRADTQYF.